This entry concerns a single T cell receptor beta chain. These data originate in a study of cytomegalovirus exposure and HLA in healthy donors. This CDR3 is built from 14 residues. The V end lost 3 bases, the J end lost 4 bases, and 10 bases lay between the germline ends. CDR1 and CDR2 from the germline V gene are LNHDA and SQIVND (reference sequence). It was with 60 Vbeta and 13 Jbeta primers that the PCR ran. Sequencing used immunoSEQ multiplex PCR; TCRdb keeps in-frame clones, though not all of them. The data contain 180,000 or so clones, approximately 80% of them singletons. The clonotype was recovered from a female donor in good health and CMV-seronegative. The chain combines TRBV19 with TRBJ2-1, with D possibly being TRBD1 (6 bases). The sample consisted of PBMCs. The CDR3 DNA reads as TGTGCCAGTAGTATCGGACAGAGTTACAATGAGCAGTTCTTC. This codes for CASSIGQSYNEQFF.